The 10 T cell receptor beta chains given below trace back to one sample, sequenced in a study of human T cells and chemical hapten exposure. As to time point: patch test 2, 6 weeks after DPC sensitization. Treatment described: therapeutic diphenylcyclopropenone sensitization with weekly scalp DPC. TCRdb reprocessed the RACE reads with MiXCR, giving one entry per CDR3 protein. The repertoire consists of approximately 87,000 distinct CDR3 sequences, with over 10% occurring once and the leading ten covering 3.2%. This specimen consisted of whole blood, obtained in connection with sensitization to the hapten diphenylcyclopropenone (DPC). All receptors come from a woman aged 40 to 50 with alopecia areata. Some clones in this sample may be carry-over from other donors' samples.

About this clonotype: This may arise from a read error, as a much more abundant clone is one base away. The rearrangement links TRBV25-1 to TRBJ2-4; D gene unclear. Germline V lookup: CDR1 MGHDK, CDR2 SYGVNS. V was clipped by 4 bases and J by 6 bases, with 10 bases between them. The CDR3 runs 13 residues. CDR3 sequence reads: CASSAILGNIQYF. The CDR3, as DNA: TGTGCCAGCAGTGCCATATTGGGAAACATTCAGTACTTC.

Ten or more counts support this clonotype. CDR3 in amino acids: CASSQPPFMFF. CDR3 DNA sequence: TGTGCCAGCAGCCAACCCCCCTTTATGTTCTTT. The rearrangement uses TRBV3-1 and TRBJ1-1; D not certain. V was trimmed by 2 bases and J by 14 bases, leaving 12 bases between them. Germline V gene sequence: CDR1 LGHDT, CDR2 YNNKEL (reference sequence). The CDR3 runs to 11 residues.

This clonotype showed up many times. The genes are TRBV6-1 and TRBJ2-3, with 8 nucleotides matching TRBD2. Per the germline V gene, CDR1 is MNHNS and CDR2 is SASEGT. V was clipped by 1 base and J by 6 bases; unmatched bases: 6. The CDR3 is made up of 15 amino acids. This chain's CDR3 is CASSEVSGGPDTQYF. The CDR3 DNA is TGTGCCAGCAGTGAAGTGAGCGGGGGTCCCGATACGCAGTATTTT.

This clonotype was picked up a small number of times. V is TRBV3-1 and J is TRBJ2-7, with TRBD2 matching over 10 bases. The V segment lost 3 bases and the J segment 4 bases; nucleotides outside the gene matches: 6. The CDR3 is made up of 15 amino acids. Germline assignment: CDR1 LGHDT and CDR2 YNNKEL (reference sequence). The CDR3 is CASSHPTGLAYEQYF. CDR3 coding DNA: TGTGCCAGCAGCCACCCAACGGGACTAGCGTACGAGCAGTACTTC.

This clonotype was detected many times. The chain joins TRBV5-4 to TRBJ1-3; no clear D. The CDR3 spans 15 residues. Per the germline V gene, CDR1 is SGHNT and CDR2 is YYREEE (reference sequence). V lost 6 bases and J lost 0, with 13 bases in between. In nucleotides, the CDR3 is TGTGCCAGCACGATAGAGCCAGTCTCTGGAAACACCATATATTTT. Amino acids: CASTIEPVSGNTIYF.

The V and J genes are TRBV6-1 and TRBJ1-2; D not certain. Looked up from germline, CDR1 is MNHNS and CDR2 is SASEGT. The CDR3 runs 12 residues. The V end was cut by 1 base, the J end by 4 bases, with 4 bases between. For the CDR3, the DNA is TGTGCCAGCAGTGAAGTTGGCTATGGCTACACCTTC. Translation: CASSEVGYGYTF.

In its sample, this clonotype was seen a few times. V gene TRBV7-2 combines with J gene TRBJ2-7; a possible D gene is TRBD2 (6 bases). V gave up 5 bases and J gave up 0 bases, with 11 bases separating them. Germline V gives CDR1 SGHTA, CDR2 FQGNSA. The CDR3 is 14 residues long. CDR3 DNA sequence: TGTGCCAGCAGCCCTGGGGGGAGCTCCTACGAGCAGTACTTC. It specifies CASSPGGSSYEQYF.

V is TRBV6-2 or TRBV6-3 and J is TRBJ2-4; no firm D call. The CDR3 is 16 residues long. CDR1 and CDR2 from the germline V gene are MNHEY and SVGEGT. The germline V and J ends were trimmed by 6 bases and 3 bases, with 18 bases remaining between them. CDR3 sequence (DNA): TGTGCCAGCAGCCCTGACCCCAGCCTGGGCAAAAACATTCAGTACTTC. As protein: CASSPDPSLGKNIQYF.

This clonotype was seen many times. The chain couples TRBV20-1 to TRBJ1-2; 7 nucleotides line up with TRBD1. The V segment lost 1 base and the J segment 2 bases; nucleotides outside the gene matches: 4. CDR3 length: 14 residues. Germline-derived CDR1 and CDR2 are DFQATT and SNEGSKA (reference sequence). CDR3 in DNA: TGCAGTGCTAGAGGGACAGGTGCAAACTATGGCTACACCTTC. It codes for CSARGTGANYGYTF.

This clonotype showed up just a few times. The chain carries TRBV10-1 and TRBJ2-7, with unresolved D. Looked up from germline, CDR1 is WNHNN and CDR2 is SYGVQD (reference sequence). This CDR3 has 12 residues. V was shortened by 0 bases and J by 5 bases, with 5 bases between the two germline ends. The CDR3 reads CASSESGHEQYF. CDR3 sequence (DNA): TGCGCCAGCAGTGAGTCTGGACACGAGCAGTACTTC.